The 10 T cell receptor beta chains listed next were all sequenced from one sample in a study of control samples from healthy donors and cancer patients. Profiled with immunoSEQ multiplex PCR; TCRdb holds only in-frame clones, not every one. The table includes about 93,000 clones, roughly nine tenths detected once. The sequenced sample was blood. These receptors originate from a woman between 65 and 79 years old in good health.

This chain uses TRBV18 with TRBJ2-3; perhaps TRBD1 as D (6 bases). The CDR3 length is 15 residues. With 4 bases removed from V and 2 bases from J, the gap between germline ends came to 13 bases. The germline V gene encodes CDR1 KGHSH and CDR2 LQKENI. For the CDR3, the DNA is TGTGCCAGCTCACTCACAGGGAAACCCACAGATACGCAGTATTTT. Protein sequence: CASSLTGKPTDTQYF.

The rearrangement joins TRBV5-4 to TRBJ2-1, with D possibly being TRBD2 (6 bases). CDR1 is SGHNT, CDR2 YYREEE, per germline (reference sequence). The CDR3 length is 13 residues. V was shortened by 4 bases and J by 9 bases, with 14 bases between the two germline ends. CDR3 nucleotide sequence: TGTGCCAGCAGCCGAGGGACTTTCGGTGAGCAGTTCTTC. Its translation is CASSRGTFGEQFF.

The chain couples TRBV12-3 or TRBV12-4 to TRBJ1-1; no clear D. The CDR3 is 13 amino acids. V gave up 8 bases and J gave up 0 bases, with 10 bases separating them. CDR3 amino acids: CASFFSLNTEAFF. CDR3 bases: TGTGCCAGCTTCTTTTCCCTGAACACTGAAGCTTTCTTT.

The CDR3 DNA is TGTGCCACCAGAGGCCTTGGGACAGGGAACACTGAAGCTTTCTTT. Amino acid sequence: CATRGLGTGNTEAFF. V and J are TRBV24-1 and TRBJ1-1, with TRBD1 identical over 8 bases. From germline, CDR1 is KGHDR and CDR2 SFDVKD. The CDR3 has 15 residues. V trimming: 7 bases; J trimming: 1 base; junction bases outside the gene matches: 7.

This chain joins TRBV2 and TRBJ1-4; D not certain. The germline V gene has CDR1 SNHLY and CDR2 FYNNEI. The length of the CDR3 is 15 residues. Trimming stripped 5 bases from V and 7 bases from J, with 17 bases between. CDR3 region: CASSPGRLRGEKLFF. CDR3 nucleotide sequence: TGTGCCAGCAGTCCTGGCCGACTCCGGGGTGAAAAACTGTTTTTT.

V and J are TRBV19 and TRBJ2-5; the D gene is possibly TRBD2 (6 bases). Trimming left V 3 bases short and J 4 bases short, with 15 bases between. Germline V gene data show CDR1 as LNHDA and CDR2 as SQIVND (reference sequence). This CDR3 has 15 residues. CDR3 coding DNA: TGTGCCAGTAGTATCCGGGGACTTACGCTAGAGACCCAGTACTTC. This encodes CASSIRGLTLETQYF. Combining the CDR3 with reference TRBV19 and TRBJ2-5 gives the whole variable domain DGGITQSPKYLFRKEGQNVTLSCEQNLNHDAMYWYRQDPGQGLRLIYYSQIVNDFQKGDIAEGYSVSREKKESFPLTVTSAQKNPTAFYLCASSIRGLTLETQYFGPGTRLLVL.

This clone was seen more than once but under ten times. V usage is TRBV10-2 and J usage is TRBJ1-3; D gene unclear. The germline CDR1 and CDR2 sequences are WSHSY and SAAADI. This CDR3 is built from 14 residues. V shed 6 bases and J shed 0 bases, with 9 bases lying between them. CDR3 protein: CASSGGNSGNTIYF. The CDR3 DNA sequence: TGCGCCAGCAGCGGCGGGAACTCTGGAAACACCATATATTTT.

The gene calls are TRBV10-2 and TRBJ2-3, with 9 nucleotides matching TRBD2. Losses at the gene ends were 3 bases for V and 6 bases for J; bases not matched to a gene: 13. There are 17 residues in the CDR3. In germline, CDR1 is WSHSY, CDR2 SAAADI. The CDR3 coding sequence is TGCGCCAGCAGTGACCCCCGGGTTAGCGGGAGTGGGGATACGCAGTATTTT. This sequence encodes CASSDPRVSGSGDTQYF.

The V call is TRBV2, the J call TRBJ1-1; D remains unclear. V was clipped by 6 bases and J by 1 base, with 9 bases between them. Per germline, CDR1 SNHLY and CDR2 FYNNEI. CDR3 length: 13 residues. The CDR3 loop reads CASSSSENTEAFF. CDR3 DNA sequence: TGTGCCAGCAGCAGCTCAGAGAACACTGAAGCTTTCTTT. The complete variable domain, with remaining parts taken from reference TRBV2 and TRBJ1-1, reads EPEVTQTPSHQVTQMGQEVILRCVPISNHLYFYWYRQILGQKVEFLVSFYNNEISEKSEIFDDQFSVERPDGSNFTLKIRSTKLEDSAMYFCASSSSENTEAFFGQGTRLTVV.

The genes are TRBV14 and TRBJ2-7; D may be TRBD1 or TRBD2 (5 bases each). In germline, CDR1 is SGHDN, CDR2 FVKESK. This CDR3 region has 15 residues. V lost 0 bases, J lost 7 bases, and 16 bases lay in between. CDR3 sequence reads: CASSQERTTGGEQYF. CDR3 DNA: TGTGCCAGCAGCCAAGAAAGGACAACAGGCGGGGAGCAGTACTTC.